This T cell receptor beta chain comes out of a study of T-cell memory formation after mild COVID-19. Study-wide context: There were largely donor-specific TCR clusters.

Study-level points and caveats: The study found balanced CD4/CD8 in clones contracting day 15 to 85 and a CD4+ lean in later expanders. CD8+ contracting clones occupied EMRA, while CD4+ ones occupied mainly CM and EM.

This clonotype showed up many times. Its target is not known. The CDR3 has 14 amino acids. Germline CDR1 is LGHNA and CDR2 is YSLEER. V lost 0 bases and J 2 bases, leaving 7 bases between the germline ends. TCRdb called the 5' RACE reads again in MiXCR, with one record for every CDR3 protein. Among 100,000 or so distinct CDR3 sequences, approximately 12% were seen once, and the ten largest hold 40%. Input material: PBMCs or a T cell subset sorted from them (not recorded which). The chain uses TRBV4-3 and TRBJ1-2; perhaps TRBD1 as D (5 bases). This receptor was taken from a man aged 18 to 30 who had mild COVID-19 (a few samples of this study predate the infection). Cell type and time point are not known. CDR3 residues: CASSQDRGNYGYTF. The CDR3 region has the DNA TGCGCCAGCAGCCAAGATCGGGGGAACTATGGCTACACCTTC.